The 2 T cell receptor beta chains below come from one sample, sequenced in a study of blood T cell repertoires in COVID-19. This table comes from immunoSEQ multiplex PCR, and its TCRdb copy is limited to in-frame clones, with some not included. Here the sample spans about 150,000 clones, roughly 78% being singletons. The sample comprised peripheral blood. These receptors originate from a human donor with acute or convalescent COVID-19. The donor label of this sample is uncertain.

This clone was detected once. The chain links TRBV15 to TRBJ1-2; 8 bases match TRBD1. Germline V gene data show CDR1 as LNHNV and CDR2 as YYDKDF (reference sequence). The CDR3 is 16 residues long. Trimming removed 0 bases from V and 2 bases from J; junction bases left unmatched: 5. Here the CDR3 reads CATSRDRDRLNYGYTF. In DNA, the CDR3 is TGTGCCACCAGCAGAGATAGGGACAGGTTAAACTATGGCTACACCTTC.

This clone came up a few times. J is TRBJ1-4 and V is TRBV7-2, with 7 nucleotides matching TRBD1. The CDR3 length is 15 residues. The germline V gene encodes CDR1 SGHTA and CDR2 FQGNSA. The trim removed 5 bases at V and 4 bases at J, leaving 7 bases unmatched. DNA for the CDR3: TGTGCCAGCAGCAAGGGACAGCTTCTTAATGAAAAACTGTTTTTT. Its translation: CASSKGQLLNEKLFF.